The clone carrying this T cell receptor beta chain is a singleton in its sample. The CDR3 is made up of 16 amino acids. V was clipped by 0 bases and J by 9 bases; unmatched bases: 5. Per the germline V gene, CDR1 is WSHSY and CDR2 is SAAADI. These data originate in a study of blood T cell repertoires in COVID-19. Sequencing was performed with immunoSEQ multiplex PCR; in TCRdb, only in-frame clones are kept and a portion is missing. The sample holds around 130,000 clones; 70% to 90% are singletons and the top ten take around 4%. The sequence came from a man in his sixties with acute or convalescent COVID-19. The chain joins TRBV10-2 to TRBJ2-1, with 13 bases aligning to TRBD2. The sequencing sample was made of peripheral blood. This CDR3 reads CASSESGLAGVGEQFF. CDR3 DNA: TGCGCCAGCAGTGAGTCCGGACTAGCGGGAGTAGGTGAGCAGTTCTTC.